Sequencing of this T cell receptor beta chain was carried out in a study of siplizumab effects on memory and regulatory T cells. About this clone itself: Its target is not known.

Whole-study results and caveats: The authors mapped only a minor fraction of alloreactive clones to unstimulated subsets. Memory T cells appeared less diverse than naive cells, which seemed to contribute substantially to alloresponse.

For every sample, around 9.6 x 10^4 TCR templates were assayed. Clones were sequenced by immunoSEQ multiplex PCR, and TCRdb holds only the in-frame ones, with some missing. The table records over 85,000 clones, 80% to 95% of them present only once. Material: CD8+ T cells sorted from blood. The TCR sequence derives from a human donor in good health.

CDR3: CASSQDHTGQNYEQYF. CDR3 coding DNA: TGCGCCAGCAGCCAAGATCATACAGGACAAAACTACGAGCAGTACTTC. J is TRBJ2-7 and V is TRBV4-3; D perhaps matches TRBD1 (5 bases). This CDR3 has 16 residues. Germline CDR1 reads LGHNA; CDR2 reads YSLEER. The V gene lost 0 bases and the J gene lost 3 bases, with 15 bases spanning the gap.